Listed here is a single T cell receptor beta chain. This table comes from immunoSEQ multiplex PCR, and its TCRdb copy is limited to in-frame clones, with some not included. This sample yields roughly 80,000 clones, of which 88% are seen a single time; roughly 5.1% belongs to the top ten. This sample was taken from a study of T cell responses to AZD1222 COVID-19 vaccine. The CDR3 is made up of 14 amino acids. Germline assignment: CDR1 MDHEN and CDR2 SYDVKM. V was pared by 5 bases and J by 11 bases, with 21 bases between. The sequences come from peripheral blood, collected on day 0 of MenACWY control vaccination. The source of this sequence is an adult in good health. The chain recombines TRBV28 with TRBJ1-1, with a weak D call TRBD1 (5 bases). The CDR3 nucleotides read TGTGCCAGCAGTCTAGGTGCCGGGGGGAGCTTGGCTTTCTTT. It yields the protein CASSLGAGGSLAFF.